This is a list of T cell receptor beta chains from one sample in a study of blood T cell repertoires in COVID-19. The method was immunoSEQ multiplex PCR; TCRdb's version includes in-frame clones alone and lacks a portion of them. The sample carries under 95,000 clones, 87% recorded once. The sequenced sample was peripheral blood. The receptors derive from a woman aged 50 to 65 with acute or convalescent COVID-19. CDR3s include the opening cysteine and the closing phenylalanine or tryptophan. Each record gives: D gene, J gene, V gene, clone size, CDR3 DNA, CDR3 protein. D genes are given only for firm matches. Size values are once, few and many counts, or a class for expanded clones, and some rows have none.

D: .
J: TRBJ2-1
V: TRBV7-3
size: .
DNA: TGTGCCAGCAGCGGGAGCTCCTACAATGAGCAGTTCTTC
CDR3: CASSGSSYNEQFF

D: TRBD1
J: TRBJ1-2
V: TRBV7-9
size: few
DNA: TGTGCCAGCAGCCCGACAGGGGGCTATGGCTACACCTTC
CDR3: CASSPTGGYGYTF

D: TRBD1
J: TRBJ1-2
V: TRBV5-8
size: few
DNA: TGTGCCAGCAGCAAAGGACAGGGAACCAACTATGGCTACACCTTC
CDR3: CASSKGQGTNYGYTF

D: .
J: TRBJ2-2
V: TRBV7-6
size: .
DNA: TGTGCCAGCAGCTTAGAGGACGGGGAGGTGTGGGCCGGGGAGCTGTTTTTT
CDR3: CASSLEDGEVWAGELFF

D: .
J: TRBJ1-1
V: TRBV6-5
size: .
DNA: TGTGCCAGCAGTTCTGGACAGAGTGAAGCTTTCTTT
CDR3: CASSSGQSEAFF

D: .
J: TRBJ2-7
V: TRBV4-1
size: .
DNA: TGCGCCAGCAGCAAACTAGAAGTCCACGAGCAGTACTTC
CDR3: CASSKLEVHEQYF

D: TRBD1
J: TRBJ1-4
V: TRBV6-5
size: .
DNA: TGTGCCAGCGCTGACGGCGCAGGGGGTAGTGAAAAACTGTTTTTT
CDR3: CASADGAGGSEKLFF

D: TRBD2
J: TRBJ2-3
V: TRBV11-2
size: .
DNA: TGTGCCAGCAGCTTTAGGCCGGGACTAGCGGGCTTAACAGATACGCAGTATTTT
CDR3: CASSFRPGLAGLTDTQYF

D: .
J: TRBJ1-4
V: TRBV28
size: .
DNA: TGTGCCAGCAGGGCTACCGGGACATACTCCGAAAAACTGTTTTTT
CDR3: CASRATGTYSEKLFF

D: .
J: TRBJ2-4
V: TRBV7-2
size: .
DNA: TGTGCCAGCAGCTCGCCGCACCCGGGACGGGGGATAGCCAAAAACATTCAGTACTTC
CDR3: CASSSPHPGRGIAKNIQYF

D: .
J: TRBJ2-1
V: TRBV6-2/TRBV6-3
size: .
DNA: TGTGCCAGCAGTTCGGCCGGGTCAGCTAGCTCCTACAATGAGCAGTTCTTC
CDR3: CASSSAGSASSYNEQFF

D: .
J: TRBJ2-7
V: TRBV10-1
size: .
DNA: TGCGCCAGCAGTGAGTCTTACAGCGGCACCTACGAGCAGTACTTC
CDR3: CASSESYSGTYEQYF

D: TRBD1
J: TRBJ1-4
V: TRBV9
size: .
DNA: TGTGCCAGCAGCGCAAGGATGGACAGGGCCGAAGAAAAACTGTTTTTT
CDR3: CASSARMDRAEEKLFF

D: TRBD2
J: TRBJ2-1
V: TRBV28
size: .
DNA: TGTGCCACTGTAGCGGGAGCTCTTTCCGGCAATGAGCAGTTCTTC
CDR3: CATVAGALSGNEQFF

D: TRBD2
J: TRBJ2-5
V: TRBV9
size: .
DNA: TGTGCCAGCAGCGTTGGACTAGCGGGGGGGCCCCAAGAGACCCAGTACTTC
CDR3: CASSVGLAGGPQETQYF

D: .
J: TRBJ1-4
V: TRBV27
size: .
DNA: TGTGCCAGCTCACGACTGGGAGATGAAAAACTGTTTTTT
CDR3: CASSRLGDEKLFF

D: TRBD2
J: TRBJ2-3
V: TRBV27
size: .
DNA: TGTGCCAGCAGTTCGGGACTAGGAATGGTAGATACGCAGTATTTT
CDR3: CASSSGLGMVDTQYF

D: TRBD2
J: TRBJ2-3
V: TRBV7-2
size: .
DNA: TGTGCCAGCAGCTCGGGACTAGTGAGGAGCACAGATACGCAGTATTTT
CDR3: CASSSGLVRSTDTQYF

D: .
J: TRBJ1-2
V: TRBV6-5
size: .
DNA: TGTGCCAGCAGTCAGGACAGAAGCTACACCTTC
CDR3: CASSQDRSYTF

D: .
J: TRBJ2-7
V: TRBV11-2
size: .
DNA: TGTGCCAGCAGCTTAGTCCGACAGGCCCCCTACGAGCAGTACTTC
CDR3: CASSLVRQAPYEQYF

D: TRBD2
J: TRBJ2-6
V: TRBV15
size: .
DNA: TGTGCCACCAGCAGAGATCCGGGACTAGCGGGATCTGGGGCCAACGTCCTGACTTTC
CDR3: CATSRDPGLAGSGANVLTF

D: TRBD1
J: TRBJ1-1
V: TRBV6-5
size: .
DNA: TGTGCCAGCAGTAAACAGGGGGGGAACACTGAAGCTTTCTTT
CDR3: CASSKQGGNTEAFF

D: .
J: TRBJ1-1
V: TRBV18
size: .
DNA: TGTGCCAGCTCACCACCGGGACTTGAAGCTTTCTTT
CDR3: CASSPPGLEAFF

D: .
J: TRBJ1-5
V: TRBV28
size: .
DNA: TGTGCCAGCAGCCCGACTCCACCCGGCAATCAGCCCCAGCATTTT
CDR3: CASSPTPPGNQPQHF

D: TRBD2
J: TRBJ2-7
V: TRBV7-9
size: .
DNA: TGTGCCAGCAGCCCAGGGAGGGCGGCCTACGAGCAGTACTTC
CDR3: CASSPGRAAYEQYF

D: .
J: TRBJ1-1
V: TRBV7-8
size: .
DNA: TGTGCCAGCAGCTTAGCGGGCATGAACACTGAAGCTTTCTTT
CDR3: CASSLAGMNTEAFF

D: .
J: TRBJ1-1
V: TRBV12-3/TRBV12-4
size: few
DNA: TGTGCCAGCAGTTTGTGGCCTGAAGCTTTCTTT
CDR3: CASSLWPEAFF

D: .
J: TRBJ2-3
V: TRBV4-1
size: .
DNA: TGCGCCAGCAGCCAAGGGCAGGCGTCTCGAGATACGCAGTATTTT
CDR3: CASSQGQASRDTQYF

D: .
J: TRBJ2-5
V: TRBV5-1
size: .
DNA: TGCGCCAGCAGCGCTAATCCGGGACAACAAGAGACCCAGTACTTC
CDR3: CASSANPGQQETQYF

D: .
J: TRBJ1-6
V: TRBV11-2
size: .
DNA: TGTGCCAGCAGCTCCCAGCGGGCAAGTAATTCACCCCTCCACTTT
CDR3: CASSSQRASNSPLHF

D: .
J: TRBJ2-7
V: TRBV3-1/TRBV3-2
size: .
DNA: TGTGCCAGCAGTCTCCGGGGCGAGCAGTACTTC
CDR3: CASSLRGEQYF

D: .
J: TRBJ1-6
V: TRBV7-9
size: .
DNA: TGTGCCAGCAGCTTAGGGGAGGGCTATTCACCCCTCCACTTT
CDR3: CASSLGEGYSPLHF